This TCR beta chain was captured by sequencing in a study of cytotoxic CD8 clonotypes in ibrutinib-treated CLL. Across the study: Mean yields were roughly 250,000 productive templates and 94,082 productive rearrangements per sample.

Clones were sequenced by immunoSEQ multiplex PCR, and TCRdb holds only the in-frame ones, with some missing. Seen here are 190,000 or so clones, about two thirds observed once, and the top ten hold 10% to 15%. As concerns this clone: The sample carries other DNA sequences with the same CDR3.

V was pared by 1 base and J by 7 bases, with 1 base of the junction left unmatched. Germline V gene lookup returns CDR1 DFQATT and CDR2 SNEGSKA (reference sequence). The CDR3 length is 11 residues. V and J are TRBV20-1 and TRBJ2-7; 7 bases are shared with TRBD2. The sequenced sample was PBMCs, obtained after 24 months of ibrutinib treatment. This TCR derives from a human donor with chronic lymphocytic leukemia. The CDR3 nucleotides are TGCAGTGCTAGAGGGGGAGGGGAGCAGTACTTC. Amino acids: CSARGGGEQYF.